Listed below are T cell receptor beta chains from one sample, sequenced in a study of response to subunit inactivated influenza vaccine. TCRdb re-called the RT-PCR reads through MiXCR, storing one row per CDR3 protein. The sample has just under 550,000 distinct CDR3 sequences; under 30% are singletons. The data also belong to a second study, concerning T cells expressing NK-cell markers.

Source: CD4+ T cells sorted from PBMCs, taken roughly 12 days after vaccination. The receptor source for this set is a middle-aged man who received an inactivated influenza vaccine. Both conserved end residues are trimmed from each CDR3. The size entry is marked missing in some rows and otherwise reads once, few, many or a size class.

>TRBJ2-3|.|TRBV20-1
SAPGGEVAGGPLMDTQY
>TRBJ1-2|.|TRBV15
ATSRSRELNYGYT
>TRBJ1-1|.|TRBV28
ASSSPGQGMNTEAF
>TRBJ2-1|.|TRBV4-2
ASSQEVAGGRNEQF
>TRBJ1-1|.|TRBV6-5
ASSYSGYTEAF
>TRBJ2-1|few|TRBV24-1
ATSDPTSGRHNEQF
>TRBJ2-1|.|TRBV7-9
ASSLSFTGNEQF
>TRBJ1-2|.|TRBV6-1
ASSPRDGYGYT
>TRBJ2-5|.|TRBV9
ASSVGVSGNQETQY
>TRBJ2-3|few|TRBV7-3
ASSLKPRLAGEGTDTQY
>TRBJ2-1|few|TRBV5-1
ASSSDRANEQF
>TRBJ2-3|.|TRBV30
AWSVIGGTTDTQY
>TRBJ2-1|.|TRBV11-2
ASRLPGQGNNEQF
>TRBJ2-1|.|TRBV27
ASFGSAGPMF
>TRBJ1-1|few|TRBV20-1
SAQLRRRQNTEAF
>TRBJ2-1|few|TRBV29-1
SVRTRPSSYNEQF
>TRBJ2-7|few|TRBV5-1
ASSLGQRVYEQY
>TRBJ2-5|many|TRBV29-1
SVEIWGAETQY
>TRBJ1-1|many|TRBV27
ASWTGDWNTEAF
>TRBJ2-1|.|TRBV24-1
ATSDSTGGMGDNEQF
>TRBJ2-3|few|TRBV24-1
ATSDATNHLDTQY
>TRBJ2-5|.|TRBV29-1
SVQTGGETQY
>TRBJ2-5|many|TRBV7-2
ASSLGGGGQETQY
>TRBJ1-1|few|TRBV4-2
ASSQSSVQVNTEAF
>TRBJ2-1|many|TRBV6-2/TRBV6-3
ASSDQGGQGDEQF
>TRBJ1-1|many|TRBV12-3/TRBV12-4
ASSARVNTEAF
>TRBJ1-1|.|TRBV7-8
ASSEGQGGNTEAF
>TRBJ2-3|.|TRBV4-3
ASSQRKADTQY